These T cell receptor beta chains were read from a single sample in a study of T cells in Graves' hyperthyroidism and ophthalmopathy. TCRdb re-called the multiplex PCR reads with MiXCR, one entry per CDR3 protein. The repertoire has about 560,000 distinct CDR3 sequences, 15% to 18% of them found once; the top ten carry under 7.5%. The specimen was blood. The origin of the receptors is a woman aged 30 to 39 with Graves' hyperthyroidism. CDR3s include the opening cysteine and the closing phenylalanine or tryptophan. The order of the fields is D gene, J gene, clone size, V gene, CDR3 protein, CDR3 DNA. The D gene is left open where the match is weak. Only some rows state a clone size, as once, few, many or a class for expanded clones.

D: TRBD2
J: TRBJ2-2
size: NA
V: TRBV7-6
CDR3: CASSLAGGPGTGELFF
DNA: TGTGCCAGCAGCTTAGCGGGAGGGCCTGGAACCGGGGAGCTGTTTTTT

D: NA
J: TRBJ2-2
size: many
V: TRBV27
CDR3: CASSEGDPGELFF
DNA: TGTGCCAGCAGTGAGGGAGACCCCGGGGAGCTGTTTTTT

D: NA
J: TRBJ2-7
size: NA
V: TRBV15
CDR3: CATSSGLRGEQYF
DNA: TGTGCCACCAGCAGCGGTTTGAGGGGCGAGCAGTACTTC

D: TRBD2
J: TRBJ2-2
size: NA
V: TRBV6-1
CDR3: CASSVVAGGRSGELFF
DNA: TGTGCCAGCAGTGTAGTAGCGGGAGGACGGTCCGGGGAGCTGTTTTTT

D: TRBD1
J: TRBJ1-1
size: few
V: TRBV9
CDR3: CASSGGQRLVVTEAFF
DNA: TGTGCCAGCAGCGGGGGACAGAGACTAGTAGTGACTGAAGCTTTCTTT

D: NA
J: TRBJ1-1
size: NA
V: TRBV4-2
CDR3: CASSQDGGRLNTEAFF
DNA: TGTGCCAGCAGCCAAGACGGGGGACGGCTGAACACTGAAGCTTTCTTT

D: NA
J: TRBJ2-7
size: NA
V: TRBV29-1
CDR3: CSVAQAPTYEQYF
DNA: TGCAGCGTTGCCCAAGCCCCAACCTACGAGCAGTACTTC

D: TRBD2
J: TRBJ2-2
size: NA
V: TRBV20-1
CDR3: CSALRGGSTGELFF
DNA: TGCAGTGCCCTCCGGGGAGGGAGCACCGGGGAGCTGTTTTTT

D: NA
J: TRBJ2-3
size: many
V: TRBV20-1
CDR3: CSARDGRVAGSTDTQYF
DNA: TGCAGTGCTAGAGATGGCAGGGTTGCGGGGAGCACAGATACGCAGTATTTT

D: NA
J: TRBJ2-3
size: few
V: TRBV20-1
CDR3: CSARDTGSTDTQYF
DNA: TGCAGTGCTAGAGATACGGGAAGCACAGATACGCAGTATTTT